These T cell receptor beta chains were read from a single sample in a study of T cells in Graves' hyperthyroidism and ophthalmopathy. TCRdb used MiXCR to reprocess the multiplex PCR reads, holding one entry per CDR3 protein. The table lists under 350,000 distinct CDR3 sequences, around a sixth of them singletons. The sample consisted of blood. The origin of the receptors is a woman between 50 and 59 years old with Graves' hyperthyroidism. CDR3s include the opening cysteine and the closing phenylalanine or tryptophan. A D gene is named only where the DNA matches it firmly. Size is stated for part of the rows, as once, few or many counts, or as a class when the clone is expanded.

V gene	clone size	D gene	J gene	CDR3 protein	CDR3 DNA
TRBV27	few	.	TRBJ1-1	CASSLSGRTEAFF	TGTGCCAGCAGTTTATCAGGGAGGACTGAAGCTTTCTTT
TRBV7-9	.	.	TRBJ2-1	CASSVTGLSYNEQFF	TGTGCCAGCAGCGTGACTGGCCTCTCCTACAATGAGCAGTTCTTC
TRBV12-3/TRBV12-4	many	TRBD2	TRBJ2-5	CASSPMGAGRETQYF	TGTGCCAGCAGTCCAATGGGAGCGGGGAGGGAGACCCAGTACTTC
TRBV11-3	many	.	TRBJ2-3	CASSLGSPDTQYF	TGTGCCAGCAGCTTAGGTTCCCCAGATACGCAGTATTTT
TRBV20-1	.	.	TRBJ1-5	CSAREGRGGKPQHF	TGCAGTGCTAGAGAGGGCAGGGGAGGAAAGCCCCAGCATTTT
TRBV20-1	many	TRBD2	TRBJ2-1	CSARDQTSGTSGYNEQFF	TGCAGTGCTAGAGATCAGACTTCCGGGACTAGCGGTTACAATGAGCAGTTCTTC
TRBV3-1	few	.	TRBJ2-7	CASSHQYEQYF	TGTGCCAGCAGCCACCAATACGAGCAGTACTTC
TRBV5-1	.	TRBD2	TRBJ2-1	CASSLLAGGRAEQFF	TGCGCCAGCAGCTTACTAGCGGGGGGGCGGGCTGAGCAGTTCTTC
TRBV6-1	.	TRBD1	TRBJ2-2	CASKLRTGNTGELFF	TGTGCCAGCAAATTAAGGACAGGGAACACCGGGGAGCTGTTTTTT
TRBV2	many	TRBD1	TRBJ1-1	CASSEVGGTAEAFF	TGTGCCAGCAGTGAGGTAGGGGGCACCGCTGAAGCTTTCTTT
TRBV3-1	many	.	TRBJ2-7	CASSRLDGAGEQYF	TGTGCCAGCAGCCGCCTGGACGGCGCGGGTGAGCAGTACTTC
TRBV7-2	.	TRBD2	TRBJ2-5	CASSLGTSGRFETQYF	TGTGCCAGCAGCCTAGGGACTAGCGGGAGATTTGAGACCCAGTACTTC
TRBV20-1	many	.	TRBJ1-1	CSARVDLGMNTEAFF	TGCAGTGCTAGGGTCGATCTGGGGATGAACACTGAAGCTTTCTTT
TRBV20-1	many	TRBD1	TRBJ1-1	CSARDGDRVNTEAFF	TGCAGTGCTAGAGATGGAGACAGGGTGAACACTGAAGCTTTCTTT
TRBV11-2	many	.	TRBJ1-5	CASSLDGIRAGQPQHF	TGTGCCAGCAGCTTAGATGGTATCAGGGCGGGCCAGCCCCAGCATTTT
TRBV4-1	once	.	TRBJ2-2	CASSQDPGAGELFF	TGCGCCAGCAGCCAAGATCCGGGTGCCGGGGAGCTGTTTTTT
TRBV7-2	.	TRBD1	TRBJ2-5	CASSRRQGGETQYF	TGTGCCAGCAGCCGACGACAGGGCGGTGAGACCCAGTACTTC
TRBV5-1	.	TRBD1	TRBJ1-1	CASSLGDRGYTEAFF	TGCGCCAGCAGCTTGGGGGACAGGGGCTACACTGAAGCTTTCTTT
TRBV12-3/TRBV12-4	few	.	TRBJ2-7	CASSLPGGSMSYEQYF	TGTGCCAGCAGCCTCCCAGGAGGGAGTATGTCCTACGAGCAGTACTTC
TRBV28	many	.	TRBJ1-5	CASGRAVYSNQPQHF	TGTGCCAGCGGCCGGGCAGTTTATAGCAATCAGCCCCAGCATTTT
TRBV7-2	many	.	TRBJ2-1	CASSLVSGDNEQFF	TGTGCCAGCAGCTTAGTGTCAGGGGACAATGAGCAGTTCTTC
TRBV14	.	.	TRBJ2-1	CASSQMWGLYNEQFF	TGTGCCAGCAGCCAAATGTGGGGCCTCTACAATGAGCAGTTCTTC
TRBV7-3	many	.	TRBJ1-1	CASSIQGDTEAFF	TGTGCCAGCAGCATACAGGGTGATACTGAAGCTTTCTTT
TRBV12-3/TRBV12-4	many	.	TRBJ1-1	CASIKRGGNTEAFF	TGTGCCAGCATCAAGCGGGGAGGAAACACTGAAGCTTTCTTT
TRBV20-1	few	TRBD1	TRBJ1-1	CSGEGAGTEAFF	TGCAGTGGAGAGGGGGCCGGCACTGAAGCTTTCTTT
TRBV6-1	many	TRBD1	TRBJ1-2	CASAFTGQLYGYTF	TGTGCCAGTGCATTTACGGGACAGCTCTATGGCTACACCTTC
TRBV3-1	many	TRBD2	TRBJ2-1	CASSPSGRDNGQFF	TGTGCCAGCAGCCCAAGCGGGAGGGACAATGGACAGTTCTTC
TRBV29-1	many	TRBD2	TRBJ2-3	CSVDAGGRTDTQYF	TGCAGCGTTGATGCGGGGGGACGGACAGATACGCAGTATTTT
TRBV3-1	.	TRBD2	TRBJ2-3	CASSQVGTSQTYTDTQYF	TGTGCCAGCAGCCAAGTCGGGACTAGCCAAACCTACACAGATACGCAATATTTT
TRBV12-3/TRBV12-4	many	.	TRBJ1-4	CASSFYQGGEKLFF	TGTGCCAGCAGTTTTTATCAGGGAGGTGAAAAACTGTTTTTT
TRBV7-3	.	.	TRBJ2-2	CASSLTGAGELFF	TGTGCCAGCAGCTTAACTGGGGCCGGGGAGCTGTTTTTT
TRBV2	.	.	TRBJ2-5	CASSAQLLGESQYF	TGTGCCAGCAGTGCTCAACTACTAGGAGAGTCCCAGTACTTC
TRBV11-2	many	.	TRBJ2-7	CASSPEGGEQYF	TGTGCCAGCAGCCCTGAAGGGGGAGAGCAGTACTTC
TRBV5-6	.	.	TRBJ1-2	CASSLNSGVNYGYTF	TGTGCCAGCAGCTTGAACTCGGGCGTCAACTATGGCTACACCTTC
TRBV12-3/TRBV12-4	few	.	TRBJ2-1	CASSESGGSYNEQFF	TGTGCCAGCAGCGAGAGCGGAGGCTCCTACAATGAGCAGTTCTTC
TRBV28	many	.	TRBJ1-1	CASSYSTEAFF	TGTGCCAGCAGCTACAGCACTGAAGCTTTCTTT
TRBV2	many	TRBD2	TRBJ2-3	CASKTSGGTDTQYF	TGTGCCAGCAAAACCAGCGGGGGCACAGATACGCAGTATTTT
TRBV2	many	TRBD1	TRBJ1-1	CASRTGWNTEAFF	TGTGCCAGCAGGACAGGGTGGAACACTGAAGCTTTCTTT
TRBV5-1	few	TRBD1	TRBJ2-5	CASSATLRQGQETQYF	TGCGCCAGCAGCGCGACACTTAGACAGGGTCAAGAGACCCAGTACTTC
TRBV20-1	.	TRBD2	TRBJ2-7	CSAREGAGGGSRDEQYF	TGCAGTGCTAGAGAAGGAGCGGGAGGGGGTTCAAGGGACGAGCAGTACTTC
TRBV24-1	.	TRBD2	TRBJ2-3	CATSDLSRTSDTDTQYF	TGTGCCACCAGTGATTTGTCAAGGACTAGCGACACAGATACGCAGTATTTT